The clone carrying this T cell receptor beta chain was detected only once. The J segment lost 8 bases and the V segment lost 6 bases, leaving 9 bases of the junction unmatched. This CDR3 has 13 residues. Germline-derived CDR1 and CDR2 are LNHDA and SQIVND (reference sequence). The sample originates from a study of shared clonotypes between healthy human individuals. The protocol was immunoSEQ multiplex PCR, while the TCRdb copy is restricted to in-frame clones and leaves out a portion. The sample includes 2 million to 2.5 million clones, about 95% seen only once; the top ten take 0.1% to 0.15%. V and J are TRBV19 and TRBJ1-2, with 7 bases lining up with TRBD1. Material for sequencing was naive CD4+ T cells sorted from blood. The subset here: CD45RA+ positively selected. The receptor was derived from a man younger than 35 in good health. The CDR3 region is CASSIQGSRGYTF. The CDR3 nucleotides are TGTGCCAGTAGCATACAGGGGTCTCGGGGCTACACCTTC.